Listed below are T cell receptor beta chains from one sample, sequenced in a study of blood T cell repertoires in COVID-19. TCRdb keeps only in-frame clones here, not all; method: immunoSEQ multiplex PCR. Of under 300,000 clones in the sample, 80% to 90% were seen once. What was sequenced was peripheral blood. These receptors originate from a woman aged 45-65 years who had recovered from COVID-19. The CDR3 runs from the conserved cysteine through the conserved F or W. A D gene is named only where the DNA matches it firmly. Size tells how often a clone was seen (once, few, many) or the class of an expanded clone, and some rows leave it out.

>12|once|TRBV5-1|TRBJ2-7|.
TGCGCCAGCAGCCTCGACTTCTACGAGCAGTACTTC
CASSLDFYEQYF
>21|.|TRBV21-1|TRBJ2-6|.
TGTGCCAGCAGCAAGGCCCCCCAGGGGGACGACCTTAGCTCTGGGGCCAACGTCCTGACTTTC
CASSKAPQGDDLSSGANVLTF
>13|.|TRBV5-4|TRBJ2-5|.
TGTGCCAGCAGACGAGGAGGAGGGGAGACCCAGTACTTC
CASRRGGGETQYF
>14|.|TRBV4-3|TRBJ2-1|.
TGCGCCAGCAGCGAGGGCCCCGATGCTCAAGAGCAGTTCTTC
CASSEGPDAQEQFF
>15|few|TRBV28|TRBJ1-1|.
TGTGCCAGCAGTTTAAACCAGGGGCGTAGCTCTGAAGCTTTCTTT
CASSLNQGRSSEAFF
>17|once|TRBV18|TRBJ2-3|TRBD2
TGTGCCAGCTCTAACAGGACTAGCGGGGACCTCAGGGATACGCAGTATTTT
CASSNRTSGDLRDTQYF
>16|.|TRBV7-3|TRBJ1-3|.
TGTGCCAGCAGCTTAACACCCCCCGGCTCTGGAAACACCATATATTTT
CASSLTPPGSGNTIYF
>14|.|TRBV18|TRBJ1-5|.
TGTGCCAGCTCACCCGGGTACGGAAATCAGCCCCAGCATTTT
CASSPGYGNQPQHF
>15|few|TRBV19|TRBJ1-2|.
TGTGCCAGTAGTATGAGATCAGGATTCGACTATGGCTACACCTTC
CASSMRSGFDYGYTF
>16|once|TRBV5-1|TRBJ2-7|TRBD2
TGCGCCAGCAGCTTGGATAGCGGGGTCAGCTCCTACGAGCAGTACTTC
CASSLDSGVSSYEQYF
>15|.|TRBV7-3|TRBJ2-2|.
TGTGCCAGCAGCTTTTTGAGGGCGAACACCGGGGAGCTGTTTTTT
CASSFLRANTGELFF
>15|.|TRBV7-2|TRBJ2-7|TRBD2
TGTGCCAGCAGCCCCAGCGGGGGGAGTAACTACGAGCAGTACTTC
CASSPSGGSNYEQYF
>14|.|TRBV7-8|TRBJ2-3|.
TGTGCCAGCAGCTTAGCCCAGGGCGCAGATACGCAGTATTTT
CASSLAQGADTQYF
>17|.|TRBV4-1|TRBJ2-1|TRBD2
TGCGCCAGCAGCCAAGAGCCCCCGGGGACTAATTACAATGAGCAGTTCTTC
CASSQEPPGTNYNEQFF
>15|.|TRBV11-2|TRBJ2-2|TRBD2
TGTGCCAGCAGCACCTCTGGGGGGGTCACCGGGGAGCTGTTTTTT
CASSTSGGVTGELFF
>16|.|TRBV7-9|TRBJ1-3|.
TGTGCCAGCAGCCATGACAGAAAAACCTCTGGAAACACCATATATTTT
CASSHDRKTSGNTIYF
>13|.|TRBV7-9|TRBJ1-1|.
TGTGCCAGCAGTTCCCCCGGGAACACTGAAGCTTTCTTT
CASSSPGNTEAFF
>12|.|TRBV28|TRBJ2-7|.
TGTACCAGCAGTTTGCTCATGGGGGGTCTGTACTTC
CTSSLLMGGLYF
>16|.|TRBV11-2|TRBJ2-3|.
TGTGCCAGCAGCTTAGATTCCCAGACTAGCACAGATACGCAGTATTTT
CASSLDSQTSTDTQYF
>15|.|TRBV7-3|TRBJ2-5|TRBD2
TGTGCCAGCAGCCCAACCACTAGCGGGAGTGTGACCCAGTACTTC
CASSPTTSGSVTQYF
>14|.|TRBV5-1|TRBJ2-1|TRBD2
TGCGCCAGCAGTACTAGCGTTGCCTACAATGAGCAGTTCTTC
CASSTSVAYNEQFF
>14|.|TRBV28|TRBJ1-1|TRBD1
TGTGCCAGCAGCCGCCGCCCAGGGGGCACTGAAGCTTTCTTT
CASSRRPGGTEAFF
>13|.|TRBV7-2|TRBJ2-5|.
TGTGCCAGCAGCTTAGTTATGAGAGGGACCCAGTACTTC
CASSLVMRGTQYF
>14|.|TRBV5-5|TRBJ2-7|.
TGTGCCAGCAGCTTAGGCAGGCGTTCCTACGAGCAGTACTTC
CASSLGRRSYEQYF
>11|.|TRBV20-1|TRBJ1-2|TRBD1
TGCAGTGCTAGAAGGACAGGGGACTACACCTTC
CSARRTGDYTF
>16|.|TRBV6-5|TRBJ1-1|.
TGTGCCAGCAGTTACTCTCTTCACGGGGAGAACACTGAAGCTTTCTTT
CASSYSLHGENTEAFF
>11|.|TRBV28|TRBJ1-2|.
TGTGCCAGCAGTTTACTAGCTGGCTACACCTTC
CASSLLAGYTF
>15|.|TRBV9|TRBJ2-3|TRBD2
TGTGCCAGCACCAGGACTAGCGGGAGCACAGATACGCAGTATTTT
CASTRTSGSTDTQYF
>14|.|TRBV4-1|TRBJ2-3|.
TGCGCCAGCAGCCGAGCCGCCTTCACAGATACGCAGTATTTT
CASSRAAFTDTQYF
>15|.|TRBV6-4|TRBJ2-3|.
TGTGCCAGCTCCAGGGTGGCTGATAGCACAGATACGCAGTATTTT
CASSRVADSTDTQYF
>16|.|TRBV24-1|TRBJ1-2|.
TGTGCCACCAGTGCTGCGGGTATCACAGCTAACTATGGCTACACCTTC
CATSAAGITANYGYTF
>14|.|TRBV5-6|TRBJ1-2|.
TGTGCCAGCAGCTTGATGGGGGGGAACTATGGCTACACCTTC
CASSLMGGNYGYTF
>13|many|TRBV5-5|TRBJ2-1|.
TGTGCCAGCAGCCCGTGGACAGACAATGAGCAGTTCTTC
CASSPWTDNEQFF
>16|.|TRBV15|TRBJ1-5|TRBD1
TGTGCCACCAGCCCGGACCCAGGACAGGGGGGAAGCCCCCAGCATTTT
CATSPDPGQGGSPQHF
>14|.|TRBV6-6|TRBJ2-7|.
TGTGCCAGCAGTACGGCGTCCAGAGGTTACGAGCAGTACTTC
CASSTASRGYEQYF
>16|.|TRBV5-4|TRBJ2-2|TRBD1
TGTGCCAGCAGCCTGGGACAGGGGGTATCCTACAGGGAGCTGTTTTTT
CASSLGQGVSYRELFF
>16|.|TRBV9|TRBJ2-3|TRBD2
TGTGCCAGCAGCCTGACTAGCGGGAGGAGCACAGATACGCAGTATTTT
CASSLTSGRSTDTQYF
>11|few|TRBV28|TRBJ2-4|.
TGTGCCAGCAGCCCCTCAAACATTCAGTACTTC
CASSPSNIQYF
>15|.|TRBV18|TRBJ2-1|.
TGTGCCAGCTCACCGCGGGGGCGCTTTTACAATGAGCAGTTCTTC
CASSPRGRFYNEQFF
>12|few|TRBV28|TRBJ1-2|.
TGTGCCAGCAGCCTACAGGGCTATGGCTACACCTTC
CASSLQGYGYTF